This record concerns one T cell receptor (beta chain) sequence. Its antigen is unknown. Multiplex PCR with BIOMED2 TRB-A/B primer pools amplified TRB rearrangements. Using its own MiXCR run on the multiplex PCR reads, TCRdb lists one record per CDR3 protein. The repertoire holds about 5,000 distinct CDR3 sequences, 26% seen once, with approximately 20% in the top ten. This sample was included in a study of T and B cells in COVID-19 patients. Study details: Blood was sampled from COVID-19 patients who were either actively infected or recovered. The recovered cohort's median age was about 35 years, versus roughly 67 years in active infection.

Study findings and constraints: Patients with COVID-19 reportedly showed strongly skewed T cell receptor beta variable and joining gene usage.

Blood genomic DNA input for TRB amplification was 250-500 ng. The receptor was isolated from a human donor with active COVID-19. Source material: blood.

CDR3 in amino acids: CASSLQTGNRGNSPLHF. CDR3 nucleotide sequence: TGTGCCAGCAGCTTGCAGACAGGGAATAGAGGTAATTCACCCCTCCACTTT. This chain joins TRBV7-6 and TRBJ1-6, with TRBD1 matching 7 bases. Germline assignment: CDR1 SGHVS and CDR2 FNYEAQ. With V trimmed by 3 bases and J by 6 bases, 11 bases remained unmatched. The CDR3 sequence is 17 residues long.